Reported below is one T cell receptor beta chain. Its target is not known. The data stem from a study of T cell responses to AZD1222 COVID-19 vaccine. Study results and caveats: Donors were largely white British and mainly female; clonal diversity was possibly underestimated.

The assay was immunoSEQ multiplex PCR, and TCRdb's table has in-frame clones only and misses some. The sample includes some 150,000 clones, approximately 90% of them seen just once. The germline V gene has CDR1 WSHSY and CDR2 SAAADI. Trimming shortened V by 3 bases and J by 4 bases, and 18 bases separated the two germline ends. This CDR3 spans 16 amino acids. The chain employs TRBV10-2 and TRBJ1-2; D call uncertain. This receptor was obtained from an adult who received the AZD1222 COVID-19 vaccine. Sequenced here: peripheral blood, sampled 28 days after the second AZD1222 dose. CDR3 in amino acids: CASSESGVVGSYGYTF. In DNA, the CDR3 is TGCGCCAGCAGTGAAAGTGGGGTCGTGGGGAGCTATGGCTACACCTTC.